The text below deals with one TCR beta chain. Its antigen remains unidentified. Caucasian adults residing in Nashville, Tennessee made up all the donors. These data belong to a study of shared clonotypes between healthy human individuals. Regarding the study as a whole: On the whole, naive subsets had larger estimated richness than memory subsets had.

V lost 5 bases to trimming and J lost 5 bases; unmatched junction nucleotides: 9. CDR1 and CDR2 (germline): SGHAT, FQNNGV. The CDR3 is 15 residues long. The study ran the assay at deep level. TCRdb's table, derived via immunoSEQ multiplex PCR, lists solely in-frame clones and lacks some. The top ten hold roughly 0.4% of the sample, which has about 1.5 million clones, 95% to 99% seen once. Sequenced material: naive CD4+ T cells sorted from blood. Subset of the sample: CD45RA+ positively selected. The receptor's source is a man aged 25 to 40 in good health. The rearrangement links TRBV11-2 to TRBJ2-5; 9 nucleotides match TRBD2. The CDR3 nucleotides read TGTGCCAGCAGCCGAAGGACTAGCGCAGAGGAGACCCAGTACTTC. Its translation is CASSRRTSAEETQYF.